This TCR beta chain was recovered during a study of blood T cell repertoires in COVID-19. This clone was recorded only once. Assay used: immunoSEQ multiplex PCR; TCRdb lists only in-frame clones, some missing. The sample lists around 450,000 clones; 85% to 90% were seen once. This receptor was identified in a woman in her twenties or thirties with acute or convalescent COVID-19. Sequencing input: peripheral blood.

The CDR3 spells CASSVPTGETQYF. The DNA for the CDR3 is TGTGCCAGCAGTGTTCCCACGGGGGAGACCCAGTACTTC. The chain carries TRBV2 and TRBJ2-5, with D possibly being TRBD2 (5 bases). The germline CDR1 and CDR2 sequences are SNHLY and FYNNEI. Trimming removed 4 bases from V and 5 bases from J, with 11 bases in between. This CDR3 contains 13 residues.